Given below is one TCR beta chain in context. Its matching antigen is unknown. A much larger clone is a single base away; this may be a read error. The ends were cut back, 7 bases at V and 3 bases at J, with 7 bases in the middle. The CDR3 has 12 residues. The sample comes from a study of post-analysis software for immune sequencing data. Study-wide results and caveats: Included in a set of about five TRBV segments more frequent in patients than controls were TRBV5-6, TRBV5-1 and TRBV20-1. Batch-mates among the samples co-clustered strongly by F measure.

Sequencing libraries made from TCR beta cDNA carried unique molecular identifiers. The authors obtained some 500,000 cDNA molecules from roughly 1 to 10 million T cells. TCRdb itself ran the PCR reads through MiXCR, one entry per CDR3 protein. The repertoire holds under 650,000 distinct CDR3 sequences, with roughly 40% as singletons. The sequencing sample was made of blood. The chain combines TRBV12-3 or TRBV12-4 with TRBJ2-1; D is uncertain. This receptor was obtained from a girl between 10 and 17 years old with multiple sclerosis. DNA of the CDR3: TGTGCCAGCACCCAGGACTACAATGAGCAGTTCTTC. Translated, it gives CASTQDYNEQFF.